The present T cell receptor (beta chain) was sequenced within a study of shared clonotypes between healthy human individuals. The assay ran at deep level. The data were produced by immunoSEQ multiplex PCR, yet TCRdb's version contains in-frame clones alone and is incomplete. The sample lists approximately 500,000 clones, 90% to 97% occurring once. V was clipped by 4 bases and J by 7 bases, with 17 bases between them. CDR1 and CDR2 (germline): MNHNS, SASEGT. The CDR3 has 15 residues. Naive CD45RA+ and memory CD45RA-negative subsets were split from CD4+ cells. This chain joins TRBV6-1 and TRBJ1-5; perhaps TRBD1 as D (5 bases). Sequencing input: naive CD4+ T cells sorted from blood. Sample subset: CD45RA+ positively selected. The TCR originated in a woman aged 25-40 years in good health. CDR3 sequence reads: CASSGPEGVEQPQHF. The CDR3 region has the DNA TGTGCCAGCAGTGGCCCGGAAGGGGTTGAACAGCCCCAGCATTTT.